A single sample gave rise to the 18 T cell receptor beta chains below, sequenced in a study of cytomegalovirus exposure and HLA in healthy donors. This table comes from immunoSEQ multiplex PCR, and its TCRdb copy is limited to in-frame clones, with some not included. The sample lists some 90,000 clones, approximately 96% seen once, with roughly 0.82% in the top ten. The specimen sequenced was PBMCs. All receptors derive from a man in his late teens or twenties in good health and CMV-seronegative.

The rearrangement links TRBV7-6 to TRBJ1-2; 10 bases are shared with TRBD1. J lost 7 bases, V lost 0 bases, and 8 bases had no gene match. In germline, CDR1 is SGHVS, CDR2 FNYEAQ. The CDR3 covers 16 residues. The CDR3 DNA reads TGTGCCAGCAGCTTAGCCGGACAGGGGGTGATAAGTGGCTACACCTTC. Its protein product is CASSLAGQGVISGYTF.

The chain recombines TRBV11-2 with TRBJ1-1; a weak D match, TRBD1 (6 bases). Germline V gene data show CDR1 as SGHAT and CDR2 as FQNNGV. There are 15 residues in the CDR3. V lost 1 base to trimming and J lost 7 bases, with 16 bases between them. The CDR3 reads CASSLVGGGFGEAFF. The CDR3 nucleotides are TGTGCCAGCAGCTTAGTAGGGGGGGGTTTCGGTGAAGCTTTCTTT.

This chain connects TRBV28 to TRBJ2-3; no clear D gene. Per germline, CDR1 MDHEN and CDR2 SYDVKM. Deletions cut 3 bases from V and 8 bases from J, with 6 bases between. The CDR3 sequence is 11 residues long. DNA of the CDR3: TGTGCCAGCAGTTTCGGTGGTACGCAGTATTTT. It codes for CASSFGGTQYF.

About this clone: One junction end does not reproduce the germline sequence, and a read error may be involved. The chain links TRBV30 to TRBJ2-7; 8 bases are a match to TRBD2. The CDR3 is 14 amino acids. Per the germline V gene, CDR1 is GTSNPN and CDR2 is SVGIG (reference sequence). CDR3 sequence reads: CAWSLSFKIAGPSF. The CDR3 bases are TGTGCCTGGAGTTTGAGCTTCAAAATAGCGGGACCCTCCTTC.

The rearrangement uses TRBV9 and TRBJ1-1; possibly TRBD1 for D (6 bases). The CDR3 runs to 14 residues. Germline CDR1 and CDR2: SGDLS and YYNGEE. The V end lost 0 bases, the J end lost 4 bases, and 10 bases lay between the germline ends. CDR3 DNA: TGTGCCAGCAGCGTAGCTAGCAGGGGCACTGAAGCTTTCTTT. Translating it yields CASSVASRGTEAFF.

This chain uses TRBV4-3 with TRBJ2-5; TRBD2 matches at 8 bases. The CDR3 extends over 16 amino acids. CDR1 and CDR2 (germline): LGHNA, YSLEER. The V gene end was trimmed by 1 base and the J gene end by 5 bases; junction bases not matched to a gene: 9. CDR3 residues: CASSQGGLAGMETQYF. The CDR3 DNA reads TGCGCCAGCAGCCAAGGGGGGTTAGCGGGAATGGAGACCCAGTACTTC.

The V and J genes are TRBV14 and TRBJ1-4, with unresolved D. The length of the CDR3 is 15 residues. CDR1 is SGHDN, CDR2 FVKESK, per germline. The V gene lost 0 bases and the J gene lost 8 bases, with 13 bases spanning the gap. The CDR3, as DNA: TGTGCCAGCAGCCAAGAAGCCCCTCCTATCGAAAAACTGTTTTTT. As protein: CASSQEAPPIEKLFF.

This rearrangement joins TRBV28 to TRBJ2-1, with 11 nucleotides matching TRBD2. Looked up from germline, CDR1 is MDHEN and CDR2 is SYDVKM. The CDR3 runs 17 residues. The V gene end was trimmed by 3 bases and the J gene end by 9 bases; junction bases not matched to a gene: 13. In DNA, the CDR3 is TGTGCCAGCAGTTTGGGGTTAGCGGGAGGGTACAATGGTGAGCAGTTCTTC. It is translated as CASSLGLAGGYNGEQFF. Full variable domain (missing parts from reference TRBV28 and TRBJ2-1): DVKVTQSSRYLVKRTGEKVFLECVQDMDHENMFWYRQDPGLGLRLIYFSYDVKMKEKGDIPEGYSVSREKKERFSLILESASTNQTSMYLCASSLGLAGGYNGEQFFGPGTRLTVL.

The chain links TRBV10-3 to TRBJ2-3; 14 bases are shared with TRBD2. Germline V CDR1 and CDR2: ENHRY, SYGVKD. The length of the CDR3 is 17 residues. Unmatched junction bases numbered 3, after V lost 4 bases and J lost 0 bases. CDR3 nucleotides: TGTGCCATCAGTGCCGGGACTAGCGGGGGTAGCACAGATACGCAGTATTTT. This encodes CAISAGTSGGSTDTQYF.

There are a few counts of this clone. The chain has TRBV25-1 and TRBJ1-2, with TRBD1 as a possible D gene (5 bases). The CDR3 has 11 amino acids. Per the germline V gene, CDR1 is MGHDK and CDR2 is SYGVNS. V was clipped by 7 bases and J by 9 bases, with 12 bases between them. CDR3: CASTQGNRYTF. CDR3 bases: TGTGCCAGCACTCAGGGTAATCGCTACACCTTC.

This clone was seen once. This rearrangement joins TRBV29-1 to TRBJ1-4, with 8 nucleotides matching TRBD1. The CDR3 loop spans 17 amino acids. The junction had 17 bases not matched to a gene; V was cut back by 7 bases and J by 4 bases. CDR1 and CDR2 (germline): SQVTM, ANQGSEA. CDR3 loop: CSAQTGTGGLFNEKLFF. The CDR3 DNA reads TGCAGCGCCCAAACCGGGACAGGCGGGCTCTTTAATGAAAAACTGTTTTTT. Full variable domain (rest looked up from reference TRBV29-1 and TRBJ1-4): SAVISQKPSRDICQRGTSLTIQCQVDSQVTMMFWYRQQPGQSLTLIATANQGSEATYESGFVIDKFPISRPNLTFSTLTVSNMSPEDSSIYLCSAQTGTGGLFNEKLFFGSGTQLSVL.

The rearrangement joins TRBV7-2 to TRBJ1-1, with D perhaps TRBD1 (5 bases). CDR3 length equals 14 residues. With 3 bases removed from V and 0 bases from J, the gap between germline ends came to 8 bases. Germline values: CDR1 SGHTA, CDR2 FQGNSA. For the CDR3, the DNA is TGTGCCAGCAGCTTGACCAGGGTGAACACTGAAGCTTTCTTT. It translates to CASSLTRVNTEAFF.

The gene calls are TRBV28 and TRBJ1-1; D uncertain. The CDR3 contains 11 residues. Trimming cost V 10 bases and J 4 bases, with 10 bases left between them. The germline CDR1 and CDR2 sequences are MDHEN and SYDVKM. CDR3 in amino acids: CAKKTGTEAFF. In DNA form, the CDR3 reads TGTGCCAAAAAGACGGGCACTGAAGCTTTCTTT.

For the CDR3, the DNA is TGTGCCAGTAGGGATCAGGGGAATGAAAAACTGTTTTTT. Translated: CASRDQGNEKLFF. The chain joins TRBV19 to TRBJ1-4; the D gene is possibly TRBD1 (6 bases). The CDR3 is 13 residues long. V gave up 6 bases and J gave up 5 bases, with 10 bases separating them. Per germline, CDR1 LNHDA and CDR2 SQIVND (reference sequence).

Concerning this clone: Additional DNA sequences in this sample encode the identical CDR3. The rearrangement joins TRBV15 to TRBJ1-4, with TRBD1 as a possible D gene (6 bases). The CDR3 has 14 residues. V was trimmed by 1 base and J by 5 bases, leaving 8 bases between them. Per germline, CDR1 LNHNV and CDR2 YYDKDF (reference sequence). The CDR3 loop is CATSRGTVNEKLFF. The CDR3 region has the DNA TGTGCCACCAGCAGAGGGACAGTGAATGAAAAACTGTTTTTT.

V and J are TRBV19 and TRBJ1-3; the D gene is possibly TRBD1 (5 bases). Germline CDR1 reads LNHDA; CDR2 reads SQIVND (reference sequence). There are 15 residues in the CDR3. V was trimmed by 8 bases and J by 1 base, leaving 15 bases between them. CDR3: CASGGGGYSGNTIYF. CDR3 coding DNA: TGTGCCAGTGGAGGTGGGGGGTATTCTGGAAACACCATATATTTT.

This chain links TRBV2 with TRBJ2-5; 8 nucleotides match TRBD2. The CDR3 is 12 amino acids. Germline V gene data show CDR1 as SNHLY and CDR2 as FYNNEI. V was pared by 9 bases and J by 1 base, with 1 base of the junction left unmatched. CDR3 sequence reads: CASLAGQETQYF. CDR3 in DNA: TGTGCCAGTCTAGCGGGCCAAGAGACCCAGTACTTC. The variable domain in full, with the rest retrieved from reference TRBV2 and TRBJ2-5, is EPEVTQTPSHQVTQMGQEVILRCVPISNHLYFYWYRQILGQKVEFLVSFYNNEISEKSEIFDDQFSVERPDGSNFTLKIRSTKLEDSAMYFCASLAGQETQYFGPGTRLLVL.

This chain connects TRBV29-1 to TRBJ2-1; D is possibly TRBD1 (6 bases). CDR3 length equals 15 residues. The germline V and J ends were trimmed by 6 bases and 4 bases, with 19 bases remaining between them. In germline, CDR1 is SQVTM, CDR2 ANQGSEA. CDR3 in DNA: TGCAGCGTCCTACGGACAGAAGTAAATTACAATGAGCAGTTCTTC. Amino acid sequence: CSVLRTEVNYNEQFF.